The rows below give T cell receptor beta chains drawn from one sample of a study of T cell responses to AZD1222 COVID-19 vaccine. TCRdb's table, derived via immunoSEQ multiplex PCR, lists solely in-frame clones and lacks some. The sample consists of 140,000 to 150,000 clones, about nine tenths of them appearing once. Sequenced here: peripheral blood, sampled 28 days after the second AZD1222 dose. Receptors were obtained from an adult who received the AZD1222 COVID-19 vaccine. CDR3s leave out the opening cysteine and the closing phenylalanine or tryptophan. A D gene is named only where the DNA matches it firmly. Clone size appears in some rows only: once, few, many, or a class for an expanded clone.

CDR3 protein	clone size	D gene	V gene
ASSLAGARGYGYT	once	.	TRBV7-2
ASTGTGNTEAF	few	TRBD1	TRBV7-9
ASSKLAGGPTGELF	.	TRBD2	TRBV5-6
AISDLPGQGVFVAF	once	TRBD1	TRBV10-3
ASSLEIRLGNTEAF	.	.	TRBV5-6
ASSQDRGRMNTEAF	.	.	TRBV3-1/TRBV3-2
ASSSEGTNTGELF	.	.	TRBV27
ASSGMGNQPQH	.	.	TRBV7-2
ASSSGTGIYEQY	.	TRBD1	TRBV6-5
ASSLALGQLYGYT	.	TRBD1	TRBV5-1
ASSSGDTALH	.	.	TRBV5-1
AWSVEAGAAEQY	.	TRBD2	TRBV30
SVPRRGNSYNEQF	once	.	TRBV29-1
ASSDRSRGHQPQH	once	.	TRBV21-1
AIRGGQASSYEQY	.	.	TRBV10-3
ASSLALGLITGNRPRSPEAF	.	.	TRBV7-2
ASSLQGTGPGDEQF	.	TRBD1	TRBV7-9
ASSNLDRVKGAF	.	TRBD1	TRBV5-6
ASSVREGSTDTQY	.	TRBD2	TRBV9
ASARGDYNSPLH	few	TRBD1	TRBV5-6
ASSRQTPSSYNSPLH	.	.	TRBV5-1
ASSFGLAGPNEQF	.	TRBD2	TRBV7-7
ASTGNEAF	.	.	TRBV2